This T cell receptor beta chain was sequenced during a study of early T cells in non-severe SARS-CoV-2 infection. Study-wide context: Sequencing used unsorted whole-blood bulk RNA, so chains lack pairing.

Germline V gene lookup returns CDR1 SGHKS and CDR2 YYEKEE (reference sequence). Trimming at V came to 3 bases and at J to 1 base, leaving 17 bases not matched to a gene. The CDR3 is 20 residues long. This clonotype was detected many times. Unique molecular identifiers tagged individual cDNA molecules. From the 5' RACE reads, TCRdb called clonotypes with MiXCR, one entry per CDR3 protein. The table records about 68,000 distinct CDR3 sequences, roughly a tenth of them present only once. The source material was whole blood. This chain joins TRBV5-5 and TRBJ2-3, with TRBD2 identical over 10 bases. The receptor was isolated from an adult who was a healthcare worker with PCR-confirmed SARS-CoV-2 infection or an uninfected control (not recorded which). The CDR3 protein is CASSSQGRTSGPYGTDTQYF. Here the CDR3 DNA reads TGTGCCAGCAGCTCCCAGGGTCGGACTAGCGGACCCTATGGCACAGATACGCAGTATTTT.